This is a list of T cell receptor beta chains from one sample in a study of response to subunit inactivated influenza vaccine. TCRdb passed the RT-PCR reads through MiXCR, listing each CDR3 protein once. This table holds 800,000 or so distinct CDR3 sequences, 21% found once. Specimen: PBMCs from blood, collected 5 to 6 days after vaccination. These TCRs come from a man aged 50 or older who received an inactivated influenza vaccine. The CDR3 runs from the conserved cysteine through the conserved F or W. The D gene is left open where the match is weak. A clone size is listed for some rows: how often the clone was seen (once, few, many), or a class if it is expanded.

V gene	clone size	D gene	J gene	CDR3 protein	CDR3 DNA
TRBV6-1	.	.	TRBJ2-6	CASSGPGANVLTF	TGTGCCAGCAGTGGCCCTGGGGCCAACGTCCTGACTTTC
TRBV20-1	.	TRBD2	TRBJ2-5	CSARRGDPIGDQETQYF	TGCAGTGCTAGGCGGGGGGACCCAATTGGGGACCAAGAGACCCAGTACTTC
TRBV2	.	.	TRBJ1-6	CAISVDIGSGNSPLHF	TGTGCCATCAGTGTTGATATAGGGAGCGGTAATTCACCCCTCCACTTT
TRBV6-5	.	TRBD2	TRBJ2-3	CASSYVRGGGTDTQYF	TGTGCCAGCAGTTACGTGCGGGGGGGAGGGACAGATACGCAGTATTTT
TRBV2	.	.	TRBJ2-5	CASMPRLQETQYF	TGTGCCAGCATGCCTCGTCTCCAAGAGACCCAGTACTTC
TRBV5-6	.	.	TRBJ1-1	CASSRLRTENTEAFF	TGTGCCAGCAGCCGTCTAAGGACAGAGAACACTGAAGCTTTCTTT
TRBV5-1	.	TRBD1	TRBJ2-5	CASRAGTAKETQYF	TGCGCCAGCAGGGCCGGGACAGCTAAAGAGACCCAGTACTTC
TRBV6-1	.	TRBD1	TRBJ1-2	CASTMTGYHYGYTF	TGTGCCAGCACCATGACAGGGTACCACTATGGCTACACCTTC
TRBV4-2	.	TRBD1	TRBJ1-2	CASSQGGQLNYGYTF	TGTGCCAGCAGCCAAGGGGGACAGCTTAACTATGGCTACACCTTC
TRBV7-8	.	.	TRBJ2-7	CASSLYPGSYEQYF	TGTGCCAGCAGCTTATATCCGGGGTCCTACGAGCAGTACTTC
TRBV12-3/TRBV12-4	many	TRBD2	TRBJ2-7	CASSSGTSSYEQYF	TGTGCCAGCAGCTCCGGGACTAGTTCCTACGAGCAGTACTTC
TRBV4-1	few	TRBD1	TRBJ2-7	CASSQSTGGASYEQYF	TGCGCCAGCAGCCAGTCTACAGGGGGCGCCTCCTACGAGCAGTACTTC
TRBV7-9	.	.	TRBJ1-1	CASSTQPGFESEAFF	TGTGCCAGCAGCACACAACCAGGGTTTGAGTCTGAAGCTTTCTTT
TRBV10-3	few	.	TRBJ2-3	CAISESGETTDTQYF	TGTGCCATCAGTGAGTCGGGAGAGACCACAGATACGCAGTATTTT
TRBV4-3	.	.	TRBJ2-2	CASSQDWSVATGELFF	TGCGCCAGCAGCCAAGATTGGTCGGTGGCCACCGGGGAGCTGTTTTTT
TRBV3-1	.	TRBD2	TRBJ2-1	CASSQERPGGLGEQFF	TGTGCCAGCAGCCAAGAACGACCGGGGGGACTTGGCGAGCAGTTCTTC
TRBV9	few	TRBD2	TRBJ2-1	CASSEGLVGYNNEQFF	TGTGCCAGCAGCGAAGGACTAGTCGGTTACAACAATGAGCAGTTCTTC
TRBV20-1	.	.	TRBJ2-7	CSARGRQRTNYEQYF	TGCAGTGCTAGAGGGAGACAGAGAACGAATTACGAGCAGTACTTC
TRBV12-3/TRBV12-4	many	.	TRBJ2-2	CASSFLSGTNTGELFF	TGTGCCAGCAGTTTCCTCTCCGGGACGAACACCGGGGAGCTGTTTTTT
TRBV7-2	few	TRBD1	TRBJ2-1	CASSRGGDRGLNEQFF	TGTGCCAGCAGCCGAGGTGGGGACAGGGGATTAAATGAGCAGTTCTTC
TRBV7-2	few	.	TRBJ2-5	CASSLEFGKTQYF	TGTGCCAGCAGCTTAGAATTTGGAAAGACCCAGTACTTC
TRBV5-1	.	.	TRBJ2-5	CASSSGVEGPERETQYF	TGCGCCAGCAGCTCGGGGGTGGAGGGACCTGAGCGAGAGACCCAGTACTTC
TRBV6-2/TRBV6-3	few	TRBD2	TRBJ2-1	CASTSGLAGGGDYNEQFF	TGTGCCAGCACCTCGGGACTAGCGGGAGGGGGGGATTACAATGAGCAGTTCTTC
TRBV5-1	few	.	TRBJ2-1	CASSLEGRGNEQFF	TGCGCCAGCAGCTTGGAGGGCCGGGGTAATGAGCAGTTCTTC
TRBV20-1	few	.	TRBJ2-5	CSARDSRRGPLEETQYF	TGCAGTGCTAGAGATTCGCGGCGGGGGCCTTTGGAAGAGACCCAGTACTTC
TRBV20-1	many	TRBD2	TRBJ2-1	CSARDLGAGGRNRAYNEQFF	TGCAGTGCTAGAGATCTTGGAGCGGGAGGCCGCAACCGAGCTTACAATGAGCAGTTCTTC
TRBV7-7	.	.	TRBJ2-2	CASSLYVTGELFF	TGTGCTAGCAGTCTTTACGTCACCGGGGAGCTGTTTTTT
TRBV21-1	.	.	TRBJ2-7	CASSSPCPYEQYF	TGTGCCAGCAGCTCTCCTTGCCCCTACGAGCAGTACTTC
TRBV7-9	few	.	TRBJ1-2	CASSSMRTANYGYTF	TGTGCCAGCAGCTCTATGAGGACAGCAAACTATGGCTACACCTTC
TRBV20-1	few	.	TRBJ1-1	CSARGGTLNTEAFF	TGCAGTGCTAGAGGGGGAACGTTGAACACTGAAGCTTTCTTT
TRBV10-3	few	.	TRBJ2-5	CAISDLGETQYF	TGTGCCATCAGTGATTTGGGGGAGACCCAGTACTTC
TRBV28	few	TRBD2	TRBJ2-7	CASSHSGSNEQYF	TGTGCCAGCAGCCATAGCGGGAGTAACGAGCAGTACTTC
TRBV7-6	few	.	TRBJ2-7	CASSLGAVSNEQYF	TGTGCCAGCAGCTTAGGGGCAGTCTCCAACGAGCAGTACTTC
TRBV3-1	.	.	TRBJ2-5	CASSQDSGLQETQYF	TGTGCCAGCAGCCAAGATTCCGGACTACAAGAGACCCAGTACTTC